Listed below are T cell receptor beta chains from one sample, sequenced in a study of early stage breast cancer tumors. Profiled with immunoSEQ multiplex PCR; TCRdb holds only in-frame clones, not every one. The sample records more than 65,000 clones, 65% to 85% being singletons. The sequencing input was blood. The receptors were sampled from a middle-aged person with breast cancer. CDR3s include the opening cysteine and the closing phenylalanine or tryptophan. Each record gives: V gene, J gene, D gene, clone size, CDR3 DNA, CDR3 protein. D genes are given only for firm matches. For some rows the clone size is stated as once, few or many, or as a class when expanded; others skip it.

TRBV18	TRBJ1-5	-	-	TGTGCCAGCTCACCATCTACAGGCCAGCCCCAGCATTTT	CASSPSTGQPQHF
TRBV15	TRBJ2-2	-	-	TGTGCCACCAGCGAGCGCGGGGAGCTGTTTTTT	CATSERGELFF
TRBV30	TRBJ2-2	-	medium-sized	TGTGCCTGGGGATCAGCGAACACCGGGGAGCTGTTTTTT	CAWGSANTGELFF
TRBV5-1	TRBJ2-1	-	-	TGCGCCAGCAGCTTGGCCAGTTTAGACTACAATGAGCAGTTCTTC	CASSLASLDYNEQFF
TRBV5-1	TRBJ2-2	-	-	TGCGCCAGCAGCAGGCAGGGCGACGGGGAGCTGTTTTTT	CASSRQGDGELFF
TRBV30	TRBJ2-7	TRBD1	-	TGTGCCTATACCGGGACAGAGAACTACGAGCAGTACTTC	CAYTGTENYEQYF
TRBV6-1	TRBJ1-2	-	-	TGTGCCAGCAAGCGGCCCGGAGGGTATGGCTACACCTTC	CASKRPGGYGYTF
TRBV7-3	TRBJ2-1	-	-	TGTGCCAGCAGCCTTGGGAACAATGAGCAGTTCTTC	CASSLGNNEQFF
TRBV7-9	TRBJ2-5	-	-	TGTGCCAGCAGCCTTAATGTCGAGACCCAGTACTTC	CASSLNVETQYF
TRBV27	TRBJ1-1	TRBD1	-	TGTGCCAGCAGTCTCCGGACAGGACCAAACACTGAAGCTTTCTTT	CASSLRTGPNTEAFF
TRBV28	TRBJ2-7	-	-	TGTGCCAGCAGTTTACAGGGTAGCGAGCAGTACTTC	CASSLQGSEQYF
TRBV15	TRBJ2-5	-	-	TGTGCCACCAGCAGTGAGGAGGGCCTCAAAGAGACCCAGTACTTC	CATSSEEGLKETQYF
TRBV19	TRBJ1-2	-	few	TGTGCCAGTAGTATGGCCAGAGGTGGCTACACCTTC	CASSMARGGYTF
TRBV7-6	TRBJ2-5	TRBD2	-	TGTGCCAGCAGTTTCGGACTAGCCGAGACCCAGTACTTC	CASSFGLAETQYF
TRBV7-6	TRBJ2-3	TRBD2	-	TGTGCCAGCAGCTTATCGGTGAGGGGCGGGAGTAAAGATACGCAGTATTTT	CASSLSVRGGSKDTQYF
TRBV14	TRBJ2-7	-	-	TGTGCCAGCAGCCCGCGGGACCACTACGAGCAGTACTTC	CASSPRDHYEQYF
TRBV6-1	TRBJ1-2	TRBD1	-	TGTGCCAGCGGGACAGGGGGCTACTATGGCTACACCTTC	CASGTGGYYGYTF
TRBV9	TRBJ2-2	-	-	TGTGCCAGCAACACCCCGGCGGGGACCGGGGAGCTGTTTTTT	CASNTPAGTGELFF
TRBV19	TRBJ2-7	TRBD1	-	TGTGCCAGTAGTACCGGGACAGAATTTGCCGAGCAGTACTTC	CASSTGTEFAEQYF
TRBV19	TRBJ1-5	-	-	TGTGCCAGTAGTGATGAGGCAGGGAGGATTGGTTATCAGCCCCAGCATTTT	CASSDEAGRIGYQPQHF
TRBV2	TRBJ2-5	-	few	TGTGCCAGCAGAGGGACGAGTCAAGAGACCCAGTACTTC	CASRGTSQETQYF
TRBV10-3	TRBJ2-1	TRBD2	-	TGTGCCATCAGTGAGACCGGGACTAGCAGGAACAATGAGCAGTTCTTC	CAISETGTSRNNEQFF
TRBV19	TRBJ2-1	TRBD2	-	TGTGCCAGTACCACTTCGGGCGGGAGGGCGTACAATGAGCAGTTCTTC	CASTTSGGRAYNEQFF
TRBV11-2	TRBJ2-5	-	-	TGTGCCAGCAGCTTAGAGCAGGGTCAGACCCAGTACTTC	CASSLEQGQTQYF
TRBV7-9	TRBJ1-2	TRBD1	-	TGTGCCAGCAGCTCGCAGCCAGGGGGCTCATACTATGGCTACACCTTC	CASSSQPGGSYYGYTF
TRBV27	TRBJ2-6	TRBD1	-	TGTGCCAGCATGGGACAGGGGGCGTCTGGGGCCAACGTCCTGACTTTC	CASMGQGASGANVLTF
TRBV28	TRBJ1-5	-	-	TGTGCCAGCAGCGAATCAGTGGGCAATCAGCCCCAGCATTTT	CASSESVGNQPQHF
TRBV5-1	TRBJ2-7	-	-	TGCGCCAGCAGCTTGGCCAGGACAGACCGGAAGCAGTACTTC	CASSLARTDRKQYF
TRBV11-2	TRBJ2-1	TRBD2	-	TGTGCCAGCAGCTTAGATCGAAGACTAGCGGGAAAGTTCTTC	CASSLDRRLAGKFF
TRBV5-5	TRBJ1-2	-	-	TGTGCCAGCAGCTTGGAGGTTATGGCCGCCGGTGGCTACACCTTC	CASSLEVMAAGGYTF
TRBV10-3	TRBJ2-1	-	once	TGTGCCATCAGTGAGTCCGTGGATGAGCAGTTCTTC	CAISESVDEQFF
TRBV7-8	TRBJ2-5	-	once	TGTGCCAGCAGCTTAGAGATTGAGACCCAGTACTTC	CASSLEIETQYF
TRBV14	TRBJ2-1	TRBD2	once	TGTGCCAGCAGCCAAGACCTAGCGGGAGAGCCCTACAATGAGCAGTTCTTC	CASSQDLAGEPYNEQFF
TRBV11-2	TRBJ2-1	-	once	TGTGCCAGCAGCTTAGATTCCCCGGATGAGCAGTTCTTC	CASSLDSPDEQFF
TRBV4-1	TRBJ2-7	-	few	TGCGCCAGCAGCCAAGCCGAGCAGACCTACGAGCAGTACTTC	CASSQAEQTYEQYF
TRBV28	TRBJ1-1	TRBD1	once	TGTGCCAGCAGGCGACAGGGGGCTCGGGGCACTGAAGCTTTCTTT	CASRRQGARGTEAFF
TRBV6-6	TRBJ1-2	TRBD1	-	TGTGCCGGAACCCGGACAGGATCTATAGGAGGCTACACCTTC	CAGTRTGSIGGYTF
TRBV29-1	TRBJ2-3	TRBD2	-	TGCAGCGCCAAAGGTAGCGGGAGGGATACGCAGTATTTT	CSAKGSGRDTQYF
TRBV6-5	TRBJ2-1	TRBD2	-	TGTGCCAGCACCCGACTAGCGGGAGTTGGTAATGAGCAGTTCTTC	CASTRLAGVGNEQFF
TRBV5-4	TRBJ2-3	TRBD2	-	TGTGCCAGCAGCTTGGAGGGCGGGAGGGGAAATACGCAGTATTTT	CASSLEGGRGNTQYF
TRBV28	TRBJ2-1	TRBD2	-	TGTGCCAGCAGTTTTGGGACTAGCACCTACAATGAGCAGTTCTTC	CASSFGTSTYNEQFF
TRBV10-3	TRBJ2-1	TRBD2	once	TGTGCCATCAGTGCCCGAAGCTGGACTAGCGGATACAATGAGCAGTTCTTC	CAISARSWTSGYNEQFF
TRBV5-1	TRBJ2-5	-	-	TGCGCCAGCAGCTTGGGCACACAAGAGACCCAGTACTTC	CASSLGTQETQYF
TRBV10-2	TRBJ2-7	-	-	TGCGCCAGCAAGGGGGACTCCTACGAGCAGTACTTC	CASKGDSYEQYF
TRBV5-8	TRBJ2-5	-	-	TGTGCCAGCAGCCCGACTCAGGGGAGAGCCGAGACCCAGTACTTC	CASSPTQGRAETQYF
TRBV14	TRBJ2-7	-	-	TGTGCCAGCAGCCAAGAAGAGAGCTACGAGCAGTACTTC	CASSQEESYEQYF
TRBV7-2	TRBJ1-1	-	-	TGTGCCAGCAGCTTAGACGGGGGGCAAGCTTTCTTT	CASSLDGGQAFF
TRBV5-4	TRBJ2-1	TRBD1	-	TGTGCCAGCAGCATTGGGCCTGGACAGGGGGCAGATGAGCAGTTCTTC	CASSIGPGQGADEQFF
TRBV19	TRBJ2-2	TRBD1	-	TGTGCCAGCCAGGGGACAGGGGCCGGGGAGCTGTTTTTT	CASQGTGAGELFF